This TCR beta chain emerged from a study of cytomegalovirus exposure and HLA in healthy donors. Looking at the study overall: Among the 350 to 400 donors who were genotyped, roughly 76% fell in the genetic ancestry cluster that is associated with self-reported Caucasian donors. Findings and limits, study-wide: Only CMV serostatus was available as immune exposure information.

Primers for the PCR totalled 60 Vbeta and 13 Jbeta. Using immunoSEQ multiplex PCR, the repertoire was profiled, and TCRdb retains in-frame clones only, with some absent. The data contain 250,000 to 300,000 clones, 92% of them singletons. In its sample, this clone was seen once. Its matching antigen is unknown. V dropped 6 bases and J dropped 11 bases, with 14 bases sitting between them. Germline V gives CDR1 MDHEN, CDR2 SYDVKM. The CDR3 is 12 residues long. This TCR was sampled from a girl aged 2 to 9 in good health and CMV-seronegative. The chain carries TRBV28 and TRBJ1-5; the D is unclear. Sequenced sample: PBMCs. CDR3 region: CASRNTGRTQHF. In DNA form, the CDR3 reads TGTGCCAGCAGGAACACGGGTCGGACCCAGCATTTT.